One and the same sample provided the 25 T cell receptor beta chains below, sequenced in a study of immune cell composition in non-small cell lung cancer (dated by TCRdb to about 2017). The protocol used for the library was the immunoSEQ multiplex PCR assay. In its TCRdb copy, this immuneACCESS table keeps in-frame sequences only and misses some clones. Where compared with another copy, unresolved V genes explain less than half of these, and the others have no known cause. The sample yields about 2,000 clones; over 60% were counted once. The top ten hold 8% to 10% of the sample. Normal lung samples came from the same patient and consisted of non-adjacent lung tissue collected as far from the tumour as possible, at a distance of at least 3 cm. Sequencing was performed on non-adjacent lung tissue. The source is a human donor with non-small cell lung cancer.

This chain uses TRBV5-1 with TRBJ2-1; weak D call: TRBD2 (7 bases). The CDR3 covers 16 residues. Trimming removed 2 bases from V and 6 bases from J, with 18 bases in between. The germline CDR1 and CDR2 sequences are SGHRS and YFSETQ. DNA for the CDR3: TGCGCCAGCAGCTTTCTTGGGGGAGGGACAATCAATGAGCAGTTCTTC. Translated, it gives CASSFLGGGTINEQFF.

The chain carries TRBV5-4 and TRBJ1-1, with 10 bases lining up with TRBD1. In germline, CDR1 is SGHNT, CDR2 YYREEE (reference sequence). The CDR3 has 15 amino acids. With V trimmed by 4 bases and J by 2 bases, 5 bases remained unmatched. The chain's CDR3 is CASSPGQGINTEAFF. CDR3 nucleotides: TGTGCCAGCAGCCCGGGACAGGGGATTAACACTGAAGCTTTCTTT. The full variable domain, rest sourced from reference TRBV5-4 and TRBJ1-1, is ETGVTQSPTHLIKTRGQQVTLRCSSQSGHNTVSWYQQALGQGPQFIFQYYREEENGRGNFPPRFSGLQFPNYSSELNVNALELDDSALYLCASSPGQGINTEAFFGQGTRLTVV.

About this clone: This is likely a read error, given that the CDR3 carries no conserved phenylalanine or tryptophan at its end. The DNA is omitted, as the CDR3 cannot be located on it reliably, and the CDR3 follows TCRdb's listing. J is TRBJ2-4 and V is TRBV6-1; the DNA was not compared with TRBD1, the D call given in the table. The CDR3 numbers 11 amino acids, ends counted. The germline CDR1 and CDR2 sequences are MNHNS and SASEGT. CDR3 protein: CARSIRDREKG.

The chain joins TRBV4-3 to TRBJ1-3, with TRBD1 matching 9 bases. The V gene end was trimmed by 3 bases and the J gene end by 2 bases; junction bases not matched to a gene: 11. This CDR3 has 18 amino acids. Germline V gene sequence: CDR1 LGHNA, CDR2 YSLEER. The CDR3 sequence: CASSHFPGQGSTGNTIYF. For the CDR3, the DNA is TGCGCCAGCAGCCACTTCCCGGGACAGGGTTCTACTGGAAACACCATATATTTT.

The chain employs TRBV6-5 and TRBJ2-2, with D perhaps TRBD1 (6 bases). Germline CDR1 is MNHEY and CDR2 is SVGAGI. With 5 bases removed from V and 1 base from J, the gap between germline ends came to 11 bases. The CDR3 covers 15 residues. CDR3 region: CASSRGTQNTGELFF. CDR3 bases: TGTGCCAGCAGTAGGGGGACACAGAACACCGGGGAGCTGTTTTTT.

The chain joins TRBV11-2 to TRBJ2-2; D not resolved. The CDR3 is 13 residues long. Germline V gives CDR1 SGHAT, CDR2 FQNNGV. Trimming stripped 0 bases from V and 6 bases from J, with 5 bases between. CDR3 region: CASSLDGPGELFF. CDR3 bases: TGTGCCAGCAGCTTAGACGGTCCCGGGGAGCTGTTTTTT.

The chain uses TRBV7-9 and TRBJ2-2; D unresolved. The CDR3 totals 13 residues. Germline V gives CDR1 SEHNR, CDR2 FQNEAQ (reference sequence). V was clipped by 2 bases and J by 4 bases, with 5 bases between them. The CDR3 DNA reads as TGTGCCAGCAGCTTATCAGGCACCGGGGAGCTGTTTTTT. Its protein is CASSLSGTGELFF.

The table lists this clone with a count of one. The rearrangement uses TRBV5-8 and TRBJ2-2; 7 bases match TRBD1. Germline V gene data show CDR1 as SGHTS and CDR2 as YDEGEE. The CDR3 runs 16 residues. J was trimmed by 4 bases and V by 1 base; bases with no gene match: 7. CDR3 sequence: CASSLSPGQSTGELFF. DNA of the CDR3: TGTGCCAGCAGCTTGTCACCGGGACAGAGCACCGGGGAGCTGTTTTTT.

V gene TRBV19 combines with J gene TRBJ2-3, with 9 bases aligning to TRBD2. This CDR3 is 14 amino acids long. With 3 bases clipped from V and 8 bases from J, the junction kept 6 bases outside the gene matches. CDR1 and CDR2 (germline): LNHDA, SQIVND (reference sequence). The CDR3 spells CASSMGGGASTQYF. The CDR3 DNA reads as TGTGCCAGTAGTATGGGCGGGGGGGCATCTACGCAGTATTTT.

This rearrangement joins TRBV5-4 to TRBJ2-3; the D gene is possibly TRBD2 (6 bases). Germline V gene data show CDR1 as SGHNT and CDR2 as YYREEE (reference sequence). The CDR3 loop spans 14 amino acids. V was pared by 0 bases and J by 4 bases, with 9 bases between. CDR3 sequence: CASSLGGASDTQYF. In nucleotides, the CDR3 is TGTGCCAGCAGCTTGGGCGGGGCGTCAGATACGCAGTATTTT.

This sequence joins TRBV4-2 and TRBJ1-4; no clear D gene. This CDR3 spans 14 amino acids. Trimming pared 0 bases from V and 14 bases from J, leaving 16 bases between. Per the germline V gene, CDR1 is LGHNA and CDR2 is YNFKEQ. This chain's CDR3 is CASSQDKKFPVLFF. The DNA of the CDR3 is TGTGCCAGCAGCCAAGATAAGAAGTTCCCGGTTCTGTTTTTT.

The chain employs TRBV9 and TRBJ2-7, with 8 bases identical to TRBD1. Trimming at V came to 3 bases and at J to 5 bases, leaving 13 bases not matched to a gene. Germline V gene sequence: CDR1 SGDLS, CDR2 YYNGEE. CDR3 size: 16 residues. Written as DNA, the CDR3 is TGTGCCAGCAGCGCCGGCCCCCGGGACAGGTCCCACGAGCAGTACTTC. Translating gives CASSAGPRDRSHEQYF.

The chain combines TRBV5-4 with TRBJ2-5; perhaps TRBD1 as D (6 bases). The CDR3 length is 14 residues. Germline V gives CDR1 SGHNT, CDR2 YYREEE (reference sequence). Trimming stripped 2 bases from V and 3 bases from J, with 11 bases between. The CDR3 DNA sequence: TGTGCCAGCAGCTTACAGGGATCGGAAGAGACCCAGTACTTC. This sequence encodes CASSLQGSEETQYF.

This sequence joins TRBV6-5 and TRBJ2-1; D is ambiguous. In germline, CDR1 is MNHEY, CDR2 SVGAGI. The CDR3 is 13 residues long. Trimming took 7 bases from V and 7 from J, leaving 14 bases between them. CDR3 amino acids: CASNGGQENEQFF. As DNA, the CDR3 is TGTGCCAGCAATGGCGGCCAAGAGAATGAGCAGTTCTTC.

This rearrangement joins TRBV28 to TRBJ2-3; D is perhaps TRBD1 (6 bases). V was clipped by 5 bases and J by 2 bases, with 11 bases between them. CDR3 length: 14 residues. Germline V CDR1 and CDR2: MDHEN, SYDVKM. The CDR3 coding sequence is TGTGCCAGCAGTAGACAGGTTGACACAGATACGCAGTATTTT. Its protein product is CASSRQVDTDTQYF.

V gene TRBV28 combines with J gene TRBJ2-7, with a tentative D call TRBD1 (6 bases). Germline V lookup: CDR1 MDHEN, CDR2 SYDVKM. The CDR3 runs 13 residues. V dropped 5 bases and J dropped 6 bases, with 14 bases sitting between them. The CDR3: CASSPTRTVEQYF. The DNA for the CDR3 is TGTGCCAGCAGTCCAACTAGGACAGTCGAGCAGTACTTC.

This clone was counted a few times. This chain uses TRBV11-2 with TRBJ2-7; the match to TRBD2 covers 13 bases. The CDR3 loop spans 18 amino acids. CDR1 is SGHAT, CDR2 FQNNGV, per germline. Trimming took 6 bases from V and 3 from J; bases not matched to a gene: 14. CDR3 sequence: CASSPGGLAGKRGYEQYF. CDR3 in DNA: TGTGCCAGCAGTCCTGGGGGACTAGCGGGGAAGAGGGGCTACGAGCAGTACTTC.

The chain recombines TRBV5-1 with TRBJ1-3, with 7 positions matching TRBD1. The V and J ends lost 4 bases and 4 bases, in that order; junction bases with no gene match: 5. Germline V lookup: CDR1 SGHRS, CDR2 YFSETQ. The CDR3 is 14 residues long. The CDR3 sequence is CASSPGTVGNTIYF. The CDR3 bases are TGCGCCAGCAGCCCGGGGACAGTCGGAAACACCATATATTTT. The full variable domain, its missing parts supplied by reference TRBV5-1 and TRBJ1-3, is KAGVTQTPRYLIKTRGQQVTLSCSPISGHRSVSWYQQTPGQGLQFLFEYFSETQRNKGNFPGRFSGRQFSNSRSEMNVSTLELGDSALYLCASSPGTVGNTIYFGEGSWLTVV.

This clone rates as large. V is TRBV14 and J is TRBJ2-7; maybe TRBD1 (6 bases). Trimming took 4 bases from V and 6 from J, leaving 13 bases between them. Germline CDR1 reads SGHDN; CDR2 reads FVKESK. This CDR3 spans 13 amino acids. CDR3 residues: CASSRSQGTEQYF. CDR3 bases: TGTGCCAGCAGCCGATCACAGGGTACCGAGCAGTACTTC.

CDR3 loop: CASSYQTGRETQYF. CDR3 nucleotide sequence: TGTGCCAGCAGCTACCAGACAGGGAGAGAGACCCAGTACTTC. The chain couples TRBV7-8 to TRBJ2-5, with TRBD1 identical over 7 bases. V lost 4 bases, J lost 4 bases, and 6 bases stayed unmatched. There are 14 residues in the CDR3. The germline gives CDR1 SGHVS, CDR2 FQNEAQ.

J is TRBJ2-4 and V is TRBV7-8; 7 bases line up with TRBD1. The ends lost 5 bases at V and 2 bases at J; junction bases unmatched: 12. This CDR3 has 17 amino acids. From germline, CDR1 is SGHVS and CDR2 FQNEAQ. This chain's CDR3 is CASSPNNRGFTKNIQYF. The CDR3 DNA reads TGTGCCAGCAGCCCAAATAACAGGGGCTTTACCAAAAACATTCAGTACTTC. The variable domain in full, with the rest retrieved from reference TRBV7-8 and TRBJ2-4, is GAGVSQSPRYKVAKRGQDVALRCDPISGHVSLFWYQQALGQGPEFLTYFQNEAQLDKSGLPSDRFFAERPEGSVSTLKIQRTQQEDSAVYLCASSPNNRGFTKNIQYFGAGTRLSVL.

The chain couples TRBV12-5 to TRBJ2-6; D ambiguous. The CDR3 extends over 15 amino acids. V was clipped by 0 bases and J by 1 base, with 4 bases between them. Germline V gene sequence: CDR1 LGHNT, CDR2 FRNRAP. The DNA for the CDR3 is TGTGCTAGTGGTTTGGTACAGTCTGGGGCCAACGTCCTGACTTTC. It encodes CASGLVQSGANVLTF.

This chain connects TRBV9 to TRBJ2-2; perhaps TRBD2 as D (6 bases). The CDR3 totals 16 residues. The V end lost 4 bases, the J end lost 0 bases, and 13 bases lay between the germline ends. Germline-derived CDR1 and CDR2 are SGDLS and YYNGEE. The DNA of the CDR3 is TGTGCCAGCAGCCCCCGGATAGCGGCGAACACCGGGGAGCTGTTTTTT. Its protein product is CASSPRIAANTGELFF.

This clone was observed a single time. In nucleotides, the CDR3 is TGTGCCAGCAGCCCCGCCCAGGGGATTAGCACAGATACGCAGTATTTT. Its translation: CASSPAQGISTDTQYF. The V call is TRBV7-9, the J call TRBJ2-3; D might be TRBD1 (6 bases). Trimming cost V 5 bases and J 0 bases, with 15 bases left between them. CDR3 length: 16 residues. The germline gives CDR1 SEHNR, CDR2 FQNEAQ (reference sequence).

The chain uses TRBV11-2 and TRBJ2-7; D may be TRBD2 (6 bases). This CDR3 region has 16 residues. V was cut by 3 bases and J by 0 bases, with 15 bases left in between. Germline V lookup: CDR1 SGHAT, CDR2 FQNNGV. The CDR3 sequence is CASSLLWRGSSYEQYF. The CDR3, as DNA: TGTGCCAGCAGCTTGCTTTGGAGGGGAAGCTCCTACGAGCAGTACTTC.